This TCR beta chain was sequenced in a study of T cells in Graves' hyperthyroidism and ophthalmopathy. Study-level results: Ophthalmopathy was separated from stable hyperthyroidism by a 13 V-J model. Ophthalmopathy, which appeared later, was predicted by the model a median about 5.9 months before onset.

The germline V gene encodes CDR1 SNHLY and CDR2 FYNNEI. The CDR3 covers 14 residues. V dropped 8 bases and J dropped 6 bases, with 19 bases sitting between them. There are many counts of this clonotype. Its antigen is undetermined. Amplified TCR beta CDR3 regions came from RNA transcripts. A first-round RT-PCR of the TCR CDR3 used the HTBI primer set. In TCRdb, the multiplex PCR reads were re-called with MiXCR into one record per CDR3 protein. The profile shows hundreds of thousands of distinct CDR3 sequences, 13% of them singletons. The sample taken for sequencing was blood. The receptor comes from a young woman with Graves' hyperthyroidism. The V and J genes are TRBV2 and TRBJ1-1; possibly TRBD1 for D (6 bases). CDR3 region: CASVGIWEGAEAFF. CDR3 sequence (DNA): TGTGCCAGCGTTGGGATATGGGAGGGGGCTGAAGCTTTCTTT.